This TCR beta chain was recorded in a study of shared clonotypes between healthy human individuals. Broader study findings: Shared clonotypes: 4.5% to 5% naive CD4, around 3.4% naive CD8, about 2.2% memory CD4, approximately 0.41% memory CD8.

Comments on this clone: Its antigen is as yet unknown.

Assay: immunoSEQ multiplex PCR; the TCRdb copy retains only in-frame clones and omits some. Of about 710,000 clones detected, approximately 77% appear once; the ten largest clones hold about 1.8%. V was pared by 8 bases and J by 0 bases, with 12 bases between. The CDR3 is 14 residues long. The V gene's germline CDR1 is SNHLY and CDR2 FYNNEI. The chain uses TRBV2 and TRBJ2-3; no clear D. Sequenced: memory CD4+ T cells sorted from blood. Specified subset: CD45RA-negative fraction. The TCR was taken from a woman between 25 and 40 years old in good health. CDR3 bases: TGTGCCAGCGATAGGCTAACTAGCACAGATACGCAGTATTTT. Amino acids: CASDRLTSTDTQYF.